This is a list of T cell receptor beta chains from one sample in a study of T cell repertoires in cytomegalovirus infection. TCRdb used MiXCR to reprocess the reads, holding one entry per CDR3 protein. Of some 350,000 distinct CDR3 sequences in the sample, around a third were seen once. For these TCRs, the target antigens are not known. The material sequenced was cultured PBMCs, taken from culture after CMV antigen stimulation. The receptors stem from a human donor in good health (CMV status not recorded). Some clones in this sample may be carry-over from other donors' samples. CDR3s include the opening cysteine and the closing phenylalanine or tryptophan. Each record gives: V gene, clone size, CDR3 length, D gene, J gene, CDR3 protein, CDR3 DNA. The D gene is left open where the match is weak. Not every row has a clone size; where given, it reads once, few, many or a size class.

TRBV15	-	16	TRBD2	TRBJ2-1	CATSRGGLAGYNEQFF	TGTGCCACCAGCAGAGGGGGACTAGCGGGTTACAATGAGCAGTTCTTC
TRBV4-3	-	16	-	TRBJ2-7	CASSLTGPSLSYKQYF	TGCGCCAGCAGCCTCACCGGCCCAAGCCTTTCCTACAAGCAGTACTTC
TRBV6-5	-	15	-	TRBJ1-5	CASSYSAPSNQPQHF	TGTGCCAGCAGTTACTCGGCACCTAGCAATCAGCCCCAGCATTTT
TRBV29-1	once	11	-	TRBJ1-2	CSVNRNYGYTF	TGCAGCGTCAACAGAAACTATGGCTACACCTTC
TRBV28	-	17	TRBD2	TRBJ2-2	CASSLGTSGKSTGELFF	TGTGCCAGCAGTTTAGGGACTAGCGGGAAGAGCACCGGGGAGCTGTTTTTT
TRBV7-4	-	15	TRBD1	TRBJ2-5	CASSLFGTGQETQYF	TGTGCCAGCAGCTTATTCGGGACAGGTCAAGAGACCCAGTACTTC
TRBV30	-	13	TRBD1	TRBJ1-2	CAWSAQGAGGYTF	TGTGCCTGGAGTGCACAGGGGGCCGGTGGCTACACCTTC
TRBV5-8	-	13	TRBD2	TRBJ2-1	CASSLLGRGEQFF	TGTGCCAGCAGCCTACTCGGGAGGGGTGAGCAGTTCTTC
TRBV7-2	many	15	-	TRBJ1-5	CASSLSGVSNQPQHF	TGTGCCAGCAGCTTATCAGGGGTTAGCAATCAGCCCCAGCATTTT
TRBV7-2	-	18	TRBD2	TRBJ2-1	CASSLAGVPTLYYNEQFF	TGTGCCAGCAGCTTGGCGGGAGTCCCTACATTATACTACAATGAGCAGTTCTTC
TRBV6-1	few	14	-	TRBJ2-3	CASSSGWGTDTQYF	TGTGCCAGCAGTAGCGGGTGGGGCACAGATACGCAGTATTTT
TRBV12-5	-	18	TRBD2	TRBJ2-3	CASGLVRSLAENTDTQYF	TGTGCTAGTGGTTTGGTACGGTCCCTAGCGGAGAACACAGATACGCAGTATTTT
TRBV11-2	-	15	TRBD2	TRBJ2-3	CASSLRAGGPDTQYF	TGTGCCAGCAGCTTACGAGCGGGAGGGCCAGATACGCAGTATTTT
TRBV7-8	many	17	-	TRBJ2-1	CASSSRGGRKGLDEQFF	TGTGCCAGCAGCTCTAGGGGGGGTAGAAAGGGACTCGATGAGCAGTTCTTC
TRBV4-1	-	14	-	TRBJ1-1	CASSQVGGNTEAFF	TGCGCCAGCAGCCAAGTGGGCGGGAACACTGAAGCTTTCTTT
TRBV20-1	-	14	-	TRBJ2-7	CSARDRQRGYEQYF	TGCAGTGCTAGAGATAGGCAAAGGGGCTACGAGCAGTACTTC